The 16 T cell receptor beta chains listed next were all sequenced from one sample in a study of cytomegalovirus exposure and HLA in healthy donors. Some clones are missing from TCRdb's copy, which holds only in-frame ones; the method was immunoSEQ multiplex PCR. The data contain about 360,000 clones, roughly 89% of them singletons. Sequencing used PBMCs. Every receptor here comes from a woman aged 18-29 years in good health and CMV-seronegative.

CDR3 sequence reads: CASSQERGTTEAFF. In nucleotides, the CDR3 is TGTGCCAGCAGCCAAGAAAGGGGTACCACTGAAGCTTTCTTT. The genes are TRBV4-2 and TRBJ1-1, with D possibly TRBD1 on 5 matching bases. In germline, CDR1 is LGHNA, CDR2 YNFKEQ. V was cut by 0 bases and J by 4 bases, with 9 bases left in between. The CDR3 has 14 amino acids.

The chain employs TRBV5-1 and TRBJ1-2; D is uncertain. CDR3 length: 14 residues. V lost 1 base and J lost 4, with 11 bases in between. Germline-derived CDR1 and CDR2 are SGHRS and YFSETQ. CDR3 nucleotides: TGCGCCAGCAGCTTGTCGGGGAGCACCTATGGCTACACCTTC. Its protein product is CASSLSGSTYGYTF.

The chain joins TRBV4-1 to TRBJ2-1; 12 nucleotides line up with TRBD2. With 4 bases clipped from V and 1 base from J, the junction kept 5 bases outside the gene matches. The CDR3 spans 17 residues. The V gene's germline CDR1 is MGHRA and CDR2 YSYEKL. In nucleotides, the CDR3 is TGCGCCAGCAGCCTCCCGACTAGCGGGGGATCCTACAATGAGCAGTTCTTC. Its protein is CASSLPTSGGSYNEQFF.

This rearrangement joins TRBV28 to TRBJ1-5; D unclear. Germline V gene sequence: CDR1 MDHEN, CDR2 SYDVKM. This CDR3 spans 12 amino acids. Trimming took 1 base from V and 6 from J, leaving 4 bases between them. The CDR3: CASSLFGQPQHF. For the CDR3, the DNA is TGTGCCAGCAGTTTATTCGGTCAGCCCCAGCATTTT.

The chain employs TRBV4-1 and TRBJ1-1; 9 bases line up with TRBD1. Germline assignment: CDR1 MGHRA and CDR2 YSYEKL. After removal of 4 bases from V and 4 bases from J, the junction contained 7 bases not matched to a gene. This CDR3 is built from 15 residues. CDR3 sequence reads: CASSPRDRGATEAFF. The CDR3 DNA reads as TGCGCCAGCAGCCCGCGCGACAGGGGGGCCACTGAAGCTTTCTTT.

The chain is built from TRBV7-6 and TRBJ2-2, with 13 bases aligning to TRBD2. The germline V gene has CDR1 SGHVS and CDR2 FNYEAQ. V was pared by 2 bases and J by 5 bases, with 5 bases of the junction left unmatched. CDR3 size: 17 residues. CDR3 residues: CASSLSPGLAGTGELFF. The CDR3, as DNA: TGTGCCAGCAGCTTATCACCGGGACTAGCGGGAACCGGGGAGCTGTTTTTT.

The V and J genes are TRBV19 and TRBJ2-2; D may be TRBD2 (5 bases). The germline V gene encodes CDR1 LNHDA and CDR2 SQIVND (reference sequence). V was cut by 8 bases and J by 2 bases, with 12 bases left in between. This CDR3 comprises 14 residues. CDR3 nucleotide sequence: TGTGCCAGTCGAGCGGACCCCAACACCGGGGAGCTGTTTTTT. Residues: CASRADPNTGELFF.

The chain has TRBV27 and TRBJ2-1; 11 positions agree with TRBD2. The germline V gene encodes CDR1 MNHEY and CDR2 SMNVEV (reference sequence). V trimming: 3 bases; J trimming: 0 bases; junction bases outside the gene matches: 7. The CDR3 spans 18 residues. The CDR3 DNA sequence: TGTGCCAGCAGTTTGACTAGCGGGACAAGCTTCTCCTACAATGAGCAGTTCTTC. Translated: CASSLTSGTSFSYNEQFF.

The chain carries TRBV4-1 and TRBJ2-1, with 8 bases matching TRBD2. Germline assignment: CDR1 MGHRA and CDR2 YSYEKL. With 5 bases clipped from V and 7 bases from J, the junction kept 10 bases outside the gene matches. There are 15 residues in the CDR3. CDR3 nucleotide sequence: TGCGCCAGCAGCTACACCAGCGGGGGATTAAATGAGCAGTTCTTC. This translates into CASSYTSGGLNEQFF.

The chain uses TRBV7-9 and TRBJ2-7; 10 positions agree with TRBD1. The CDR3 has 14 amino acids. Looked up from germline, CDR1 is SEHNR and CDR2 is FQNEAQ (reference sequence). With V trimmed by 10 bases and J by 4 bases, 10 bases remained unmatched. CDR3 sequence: CAKDRDRGGYEQYF. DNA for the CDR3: TGTGCCAAGGACCGGGACAGGGGAGGGTACGAGCAGTACTTC.

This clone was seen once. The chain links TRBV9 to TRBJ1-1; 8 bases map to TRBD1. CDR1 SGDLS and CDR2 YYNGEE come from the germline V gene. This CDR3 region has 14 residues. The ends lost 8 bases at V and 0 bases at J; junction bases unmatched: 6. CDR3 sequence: CASNRGRMNTEAFF. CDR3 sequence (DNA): TGTGCCAGTAACAGGGGGAGGATGAACACTGAAGCTTTCTTT.

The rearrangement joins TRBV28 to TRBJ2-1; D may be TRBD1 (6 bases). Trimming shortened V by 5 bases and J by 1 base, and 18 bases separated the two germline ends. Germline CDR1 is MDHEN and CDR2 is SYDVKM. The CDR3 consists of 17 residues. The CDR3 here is CASSPDYEGVSYNEQFF. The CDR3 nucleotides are TGTGCCAGCAGTCCTGATTATGAGGGGGTGTCCTACAATGAGCAGTTCTTC.

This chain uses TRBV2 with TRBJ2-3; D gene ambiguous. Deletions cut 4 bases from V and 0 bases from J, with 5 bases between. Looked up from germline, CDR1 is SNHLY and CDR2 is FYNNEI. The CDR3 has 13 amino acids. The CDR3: CASSVLSTDTQYF. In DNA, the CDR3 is TGTGCCAGCAGTGTTCTTAGCACAGATACGCAGTATTTT.

CDR3 sequence reads: CASSPSGQGTGNTIYF. In DNA, the CDR3 is TGTGCCAGCAGTCCTTCGGGACAGGGAACTGGAAACACCATATATTTT. This chain links TRBV28 with TRBJ1-3; TRBD1 agrees at 9 bases. V gave up 5 bases and J gave up 2 bases; unmatched junction bases: 7. The CDR3 contains 16 residues. The germline gives CDR1 MDHEN, CDR2 SYDVKM.

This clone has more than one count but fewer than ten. In nucleotides, the CDR3 is TGTGCCAGCAGCTTAGATAAACATAAGATTAATTCACCCCTCCACTTT. It encodes CASSLDKHKINSPLHF. The chain combines TRBV11-2 with TRBJ1-6; D gene uncertain. The germline V and J ends were trimmed by 0 bases and 6 bases, with 12 bases remaining between them. From germline, CDR1 is SGHAT and CDR2 FQNNGV. The CDR3 covers 16 residues.

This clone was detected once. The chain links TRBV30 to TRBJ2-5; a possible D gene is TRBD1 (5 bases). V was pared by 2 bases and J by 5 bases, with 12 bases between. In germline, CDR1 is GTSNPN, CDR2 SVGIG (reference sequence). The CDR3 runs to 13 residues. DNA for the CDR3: TGTGCCTGGAGTCTCAGGGCAGTCGAGACCCAGTACTTC. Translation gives CAWSLRAVETQYF.